Below, one T cell receptor beta chain is given with its context. The sample carries other DNA sequences with the same CDR3. These data are taken from a study of blood T cell repertoires in COVID-19. Whole-study context: Spain, Italy and the United States supplied samples that represented acute and convalescent COVID-19. T cells, B-cell-depleted T cells, or PBMCs provided the cDNA or gDNA that served as material.

Only in-frame clones appear in the TCRdb table, and some are missing; sequencing was by immunoSEQ multiplex PCR. The data contain 200,000 to 300,000 clones, around 81% of them singletons. Trimming took 2 bases from V and 0 from J; bases not matched to a gene: 1. There are 15 residues in the CDR3. Germline loops: CDR1 MDHEN, CDR2 SYDVKM. The sample comprised peripheral blood. The chain links TRBV28 to TRBJ2-1, with 7 bases aligning to TRBD2. This receptor was obtained from a woman older than 75 with COVID-19, enrolled during active disease. The chain's CDR3 is CASSLTGGSYNEQFF. CDR3 DNA sequence: TGTGCCAGCAGTTTAACGGGGGGCTCCTACAATGAGCAGTTCTTC.